Below, one T cell receptor beta chain is given with its context. Its antigen is not known. A junction boundary mismatches the germline segment, possibly from a read error. At the time of sampling, donors were nominally healthy, though unrecorded immune exposures were likely. The data stem from a study of cytomegalovirus exposure and HLA in healthy donors. This CDR3 has 18 residues. Germline values: CDR1 LGHNA, CDR2 YSLEER. PCR was performed using 60 Vbeta and 13 Jbeta primers. Sequenced by immunoSEQ multiplex PCR; TCRdb stores in-frame clones only, minus some. The table has 200,000 or so clones, about four fifths seen once; the top ten hold roughly 0.098%. Points from the study as a whole: Presence/absence results assume similar sequencing depth per donor, which may not hold. Available immune exposure information covered CMV serostatus only.

The V and J genes are TRBV4-3 and TRBJ2-6; the match to TRBD2 covers 12 bases. The sequencing input was PBMCs. This sequence originates from a boy under 10 years old in good health and CMV-seronegative. In nucleotides, the CDR3 is TGCGCCAGCAGCCATGGACTAGCGGGGAGCTCTGGGGCCAACGTCCTGATTTTC. Translation: CASSHGLAGSSGANVLIF.